Given below is one TCR beta chain in context. The assay was immunoSEQ multiplex PCR, and TCRdb's table has in-frame clones only and misses some. Counted here are about 1.5 million clones, 98% occurring once; the ten biggest clones make up approximately 0.45%. This record belongs to a study of shared clonotypes between healthy human individuals. All the donors were Caucasian adults who lived in Nashville, Tennessee. Germline V CDR1 and CDR2: LNHDA, SQIVND (reference sequence). The V segment lost 3 bases and the J segment 1 base; nucleotides outside the gene matches: 2. The CDR3 is 16 amino acids. The TCR comes from a man under 40 in good health. Sequencing was carried out using naive CD4+ T cells sorted from blood. Subset denoted: CD45RA+ positively selected. This chain connects TRBV19 to TRBJ2-2; 10 bases agree with TRBD1. The CDR3 reads CASSIGTGVNTGELFF. CDR3 bases: TGTGCCAGTAGTATCGGGACAGGGGTGAACACCGGGGAGCTGTTTTTT. Drawing the rest from reference TRBV19 and TRBJ2-2, the complete variable domain is DGGITQSPKYLFRKEGQNVTLSCEQNLNHDAMYWYRQDPGQGLRLIYYSQIVNDFQKGDIAEGYSVSREKKESFPLTVTSAQKNPTAFYLCASSIGTGVNTGELFFGEGSRLTVL.